This T cell receptor beta chain was identified during a study of Graves' ophthalmopathy and Graves' hyperthyroidism. The study, taken as a whole, reports: Detection in blood was also observed for most expanded thyroid clonotypes above 0.001 frequency.

TCR beta CDR3 regions were amplified from RNA transcripts. HTBI-primed RT-PCR formed the first round, and a multiplex PCR formed the second. Each CDR3 protein gets one entry after TCRdb re-called the multiplex PCR reads with MiXCR. The table has 350,000 to 450,000 distinct CDR3 sequences, 18% seen once; the top ten hold roughly 1.5%. This clonotype was seen only a few times. Its matching antigen is unknown. The TCR originated in a woman younger than 30 with Graves' ophthalmopathy. What was sequenced was peripheral blood.

The CDR3 sequence is CASSEGGHRLAGQPQHF. The CDR3 bases are TGTGCCAGCAGTGAAGGAGGACATCGACTAGCGGGTCAGCCCCAGCATTTT. The V gene is TRBV6-1, the J gene TRBJ1-5; D perhaps matches TRBD1 (5 bases). The CDR3 contains 17 residues. Trimming took 1 base from V and 6 from J, leaving 19 bases between them. Germline CDR1 reads MNHNS; CDR2 reads SASEGT.